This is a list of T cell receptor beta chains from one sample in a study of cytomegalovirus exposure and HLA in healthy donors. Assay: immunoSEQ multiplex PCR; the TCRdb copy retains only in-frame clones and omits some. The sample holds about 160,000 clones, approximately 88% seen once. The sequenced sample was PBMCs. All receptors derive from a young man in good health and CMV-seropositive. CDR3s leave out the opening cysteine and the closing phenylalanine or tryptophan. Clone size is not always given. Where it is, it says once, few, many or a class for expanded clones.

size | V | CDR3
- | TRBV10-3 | AISEGQGETEAF
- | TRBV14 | ASSQDRTLPRGTQY
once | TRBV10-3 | AIGRTVNEQY
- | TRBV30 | AWSVAYGYT
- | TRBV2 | ASRFGTGAGTGELF
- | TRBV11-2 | ASSPHRGARETQY
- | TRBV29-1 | SVAGGPNSPLH
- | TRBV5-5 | ASSPGGNQPQH
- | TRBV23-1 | ASSQSSGGPGPGSV
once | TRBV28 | ASSPGLAGGKNIQY
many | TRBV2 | ASSASTEAF
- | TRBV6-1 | ASRTGSPEQF
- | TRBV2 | ASNVFSQAIFQPQH
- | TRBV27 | ASSSTPRGDYEQY
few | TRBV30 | AWSHLTGFGTIY
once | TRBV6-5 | ASSYRRTGMNTEAF
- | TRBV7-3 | ASSSSRLTEQF
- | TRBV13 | ASSDRGLAGLNEQF
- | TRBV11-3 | ASSPTSGGPNEQF
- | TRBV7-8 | ASRTGNQPQH
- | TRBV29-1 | SAGQGGETQY
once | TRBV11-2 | ASSAAGGQVNGETQY
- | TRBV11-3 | ASSLGTAYEQY
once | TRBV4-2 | ASATRQGSAEAF
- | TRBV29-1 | SVEGIRGQGDTQY
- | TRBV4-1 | ASSQDRGRGAF
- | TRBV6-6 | ASTRRPDTQY
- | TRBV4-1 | ASSLTNGLSGNTIY
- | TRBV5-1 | ASSFQGIYEQY
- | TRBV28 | ASARSKETQY
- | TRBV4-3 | ASSHDFTDTQY
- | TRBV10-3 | AISESQAGAYNEQF
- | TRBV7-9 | ASSFYGGVGHEQY
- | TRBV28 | ASSFRGLYTEAF
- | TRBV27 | ASRKKTGTDTQY
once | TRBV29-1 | SVEAGRGRQETQY
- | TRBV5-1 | ASSSTGDGEKLF
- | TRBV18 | ASSSSGRGSSYNEQF
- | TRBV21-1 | ARPTSGWAGELF
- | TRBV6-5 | ASSYSNYLQGELF
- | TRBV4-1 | ASSQGDRGLDEKLF
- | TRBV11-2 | ASSLFLSLSSNTEAF
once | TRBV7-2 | ASSLDSGAFQETQY
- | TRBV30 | AWSPTTGGAF
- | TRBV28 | ASILAGGPDEQF
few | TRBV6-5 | ASSDKQGAIGQY
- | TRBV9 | ASSVVERKTEQF
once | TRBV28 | ASRSTSVGELF
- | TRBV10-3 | AISDGGAGYGYT
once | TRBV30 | AWRGGSGNTIY
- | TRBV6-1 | ATILTTVGSPLH
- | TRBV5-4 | ASSREGGANEKLF
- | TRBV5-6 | ASSLERGADTQY